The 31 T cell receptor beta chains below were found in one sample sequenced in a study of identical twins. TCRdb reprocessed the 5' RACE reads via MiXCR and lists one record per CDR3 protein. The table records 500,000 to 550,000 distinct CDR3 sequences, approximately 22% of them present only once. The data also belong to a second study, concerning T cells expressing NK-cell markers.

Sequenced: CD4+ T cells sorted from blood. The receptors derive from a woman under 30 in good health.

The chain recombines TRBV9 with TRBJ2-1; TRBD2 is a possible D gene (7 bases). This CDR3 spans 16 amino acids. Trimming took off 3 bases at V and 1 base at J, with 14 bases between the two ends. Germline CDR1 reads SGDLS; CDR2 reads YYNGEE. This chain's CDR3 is CASSARGRGSYNEQFF. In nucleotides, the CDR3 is TGTGCCAGCAGCGCCCGGGGGAGGGGGTCCTACAATGAGCAGTTCTTC.

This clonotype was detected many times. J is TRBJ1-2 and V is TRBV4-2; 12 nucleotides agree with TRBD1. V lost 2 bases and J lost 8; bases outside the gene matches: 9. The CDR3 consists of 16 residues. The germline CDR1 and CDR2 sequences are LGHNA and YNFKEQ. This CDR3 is CASSQPVGQGAGGYTF. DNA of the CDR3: TGTGCCAGCAGCCAACCCGTGGGACAGGGGGCCGGAGGCTACACCTTC.

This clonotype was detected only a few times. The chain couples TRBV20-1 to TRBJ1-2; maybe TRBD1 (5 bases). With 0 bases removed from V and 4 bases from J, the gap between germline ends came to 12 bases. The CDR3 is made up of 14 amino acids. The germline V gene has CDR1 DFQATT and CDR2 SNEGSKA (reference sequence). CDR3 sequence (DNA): TGCAGTGCTAGAGATGGGCAGGGTGGCTATGGCTACACCTTC. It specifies CSARDGQGGYGYTF.

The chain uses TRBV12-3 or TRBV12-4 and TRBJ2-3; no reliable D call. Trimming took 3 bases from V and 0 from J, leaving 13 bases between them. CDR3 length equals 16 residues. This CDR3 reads CASSFTLMPSTDTQYF. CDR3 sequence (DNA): TGTGCCAGCAGTTTTACCCTTATGCCTAGCACAGATACGCAGTATTTT.

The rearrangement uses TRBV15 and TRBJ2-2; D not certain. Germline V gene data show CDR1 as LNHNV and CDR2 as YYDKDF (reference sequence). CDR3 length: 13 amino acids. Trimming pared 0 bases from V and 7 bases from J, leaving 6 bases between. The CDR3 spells CATSREVDGELFF. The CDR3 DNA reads TGTGCCACCAGCAGAGAAGTCGACGGGGAGCTGTTTTTT. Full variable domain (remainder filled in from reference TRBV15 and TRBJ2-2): DAMVIQNPRYQVTQFGKPVTLSCSQTLNHNVMYWYQQKSSQAPKLLFHYYDKDFNNEADTPDNFQSRRPNTSFCFLDIRSPGLGDTAMYLCATSREVDGELFFGEGSRLTVL.

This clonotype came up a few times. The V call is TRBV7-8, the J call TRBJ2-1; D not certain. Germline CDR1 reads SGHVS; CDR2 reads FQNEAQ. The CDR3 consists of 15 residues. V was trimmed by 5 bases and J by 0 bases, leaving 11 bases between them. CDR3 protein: CASSRITSSYNEQFF. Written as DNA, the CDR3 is TGTGCCAGCAGCCGAATAACCAGCTCCTACAATGAGCAGTTCTTC.

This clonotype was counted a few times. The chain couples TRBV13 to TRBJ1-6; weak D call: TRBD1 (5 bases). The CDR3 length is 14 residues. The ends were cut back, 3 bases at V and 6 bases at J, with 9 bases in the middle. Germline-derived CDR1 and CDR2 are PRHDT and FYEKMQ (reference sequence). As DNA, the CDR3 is TGTGCCAGCAGCTTCGGGACGGGTAATTCACCCCTCCACTTT. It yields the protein CASSFGTGNSPLHF.

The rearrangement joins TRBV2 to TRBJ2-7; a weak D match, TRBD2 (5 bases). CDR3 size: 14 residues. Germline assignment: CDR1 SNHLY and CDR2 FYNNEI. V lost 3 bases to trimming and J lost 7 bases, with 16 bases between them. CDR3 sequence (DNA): TGTGCCAGCAGTGATCTAGTGGCGGGTGGGGAGCAGTACTTC. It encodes CASSDLVAGGEQYF.

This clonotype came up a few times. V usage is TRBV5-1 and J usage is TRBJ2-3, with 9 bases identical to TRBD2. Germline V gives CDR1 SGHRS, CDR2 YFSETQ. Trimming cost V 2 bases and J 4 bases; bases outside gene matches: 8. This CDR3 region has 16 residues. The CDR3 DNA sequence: TGCGCCAGCAGCTTCGGGGTAGCGGGAGATGCAGATACGCAGTATTTT. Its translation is CASSFGVAGDADTQYF. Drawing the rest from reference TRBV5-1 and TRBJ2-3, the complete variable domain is KAGVTQTPRYLIKTRGQQVTLSCSPISGHRSVSWYQQTPGQGLQFLFEYFSETQRNKGNFPGRFSGRQFSNSRSEMNVSTLELGDSALYLCASSFGVAGDADTQYFGPGTRLTVL.

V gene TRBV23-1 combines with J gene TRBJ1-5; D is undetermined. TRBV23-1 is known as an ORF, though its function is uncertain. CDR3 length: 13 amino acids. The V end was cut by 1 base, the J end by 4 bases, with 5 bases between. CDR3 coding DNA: TGCGCCAGCAGTCAATGGAGGAATCAGCCCCAGCATTTT. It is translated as CASSQWRNQPQHF.

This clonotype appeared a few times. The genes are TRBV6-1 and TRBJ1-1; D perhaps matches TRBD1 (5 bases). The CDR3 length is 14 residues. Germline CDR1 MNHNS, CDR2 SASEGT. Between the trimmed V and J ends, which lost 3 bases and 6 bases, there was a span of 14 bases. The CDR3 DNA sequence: TGTGCCAGCAGTGAGCCGGGACTGAGATCTGAAGCTTTCTTT. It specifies CASSEPGLRSEAFF.

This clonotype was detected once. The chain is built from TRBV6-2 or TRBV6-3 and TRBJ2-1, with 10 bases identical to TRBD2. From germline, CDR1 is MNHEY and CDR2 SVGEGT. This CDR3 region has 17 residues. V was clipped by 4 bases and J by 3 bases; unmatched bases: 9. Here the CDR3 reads CASSSSWTSGRYNEQFF. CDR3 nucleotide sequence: TGTGCCAGCAGTTCTTCCTGGACTAGCGGCCGCTACAATGAGCAGTTCTTC.

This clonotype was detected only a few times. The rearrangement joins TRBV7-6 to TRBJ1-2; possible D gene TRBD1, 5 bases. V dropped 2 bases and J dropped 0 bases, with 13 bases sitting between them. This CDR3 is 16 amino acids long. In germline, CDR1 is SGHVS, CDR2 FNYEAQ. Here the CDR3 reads CASSLSAAGANYGYTF. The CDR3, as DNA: TGTGCCAGCAGCTTATCAGCGGCGGGGGCTAACTATGGCTACACCTTC.

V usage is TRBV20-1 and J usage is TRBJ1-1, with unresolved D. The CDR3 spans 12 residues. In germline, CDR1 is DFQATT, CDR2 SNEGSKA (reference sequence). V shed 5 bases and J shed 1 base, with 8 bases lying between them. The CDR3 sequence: CSAPDGNTEAFF. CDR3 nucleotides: TGCAGTGCTCCGGACGGGAACACTGAAGCTTTCTTT.

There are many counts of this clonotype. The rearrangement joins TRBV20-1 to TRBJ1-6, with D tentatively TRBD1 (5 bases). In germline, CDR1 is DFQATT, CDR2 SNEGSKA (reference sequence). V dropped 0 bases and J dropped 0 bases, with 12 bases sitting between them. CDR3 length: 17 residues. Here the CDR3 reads CSAREGVRRSYNSPLHF. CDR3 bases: TGCAGTGCTAGAGAAGGGGTCCGACGCTCCTATAATTCACCCCTCCACTTT.

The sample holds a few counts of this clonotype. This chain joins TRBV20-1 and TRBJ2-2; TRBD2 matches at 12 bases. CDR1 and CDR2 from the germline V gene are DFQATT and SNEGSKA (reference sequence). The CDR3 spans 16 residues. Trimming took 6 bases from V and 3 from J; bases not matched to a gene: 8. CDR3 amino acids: CSATRLAGADTGELFF. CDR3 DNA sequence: TGCAGTGCCACCCGACTAGCGGGGGCAGACACCGGGGAGCTGTTTTTT.

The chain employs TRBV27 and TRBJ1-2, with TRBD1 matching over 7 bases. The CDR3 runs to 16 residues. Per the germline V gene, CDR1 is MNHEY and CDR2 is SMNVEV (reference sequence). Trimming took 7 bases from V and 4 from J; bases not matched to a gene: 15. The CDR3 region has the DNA TGTGCCAGCACCTCCCTGGACAGGAGGAACCTCTATGGCTACACCTTC. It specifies CASTSLDRRNLYGYTF.

The CDR3 loop is CASSPRLRVHLQFF. The CDR3, as DNA: TGCGCCAGCAGCCCCCGTCTAAGGGTACATTTACAGTTCTTC. The chain has TRBV4-3 and TRBJ2-1; D gene ambiguous. The CDR3 extends over 14 amino acids. V gave up 4 bases and J gave up 13 bases, with 20 bases separating them. Germline values: CDR1 LGHNA, CDR2 YSLEER.

CDR3 in DNA: TGCAGCGTTGGCAGGGGGCAAACCGGGGAGCTGTTTTTT. It yields the protein CSVGRGQTGELFF. The chain couples TRBV29-1 to TRBJ2-2, with TRBD1 matching 8 bases. J gave up 5 bases and V 4 bases, and 3 bases lay outside the gene matches. Looked up from germline, CDR1 is SQVTM and CDR2 is ANQGSEA. The length of the CDR3 is 13 residues.

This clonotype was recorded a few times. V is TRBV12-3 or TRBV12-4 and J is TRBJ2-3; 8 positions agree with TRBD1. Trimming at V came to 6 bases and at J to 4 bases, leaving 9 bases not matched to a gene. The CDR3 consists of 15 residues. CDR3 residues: CASRDRDRSADTQYF. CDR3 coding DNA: TGTGCCAGCAGGGACCGGGACAGGTCCGCAGATACGCAGTATTTT.

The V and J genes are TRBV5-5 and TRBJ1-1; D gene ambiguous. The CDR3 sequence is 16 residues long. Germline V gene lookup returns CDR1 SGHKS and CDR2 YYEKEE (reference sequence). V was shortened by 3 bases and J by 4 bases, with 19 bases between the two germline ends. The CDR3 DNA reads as TGTGCCAGCAGCTCCCGGAGTTCAGGATGGGGCACTGAAGCTTTCTTT. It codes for CASSSRSSGWGTEAFF.

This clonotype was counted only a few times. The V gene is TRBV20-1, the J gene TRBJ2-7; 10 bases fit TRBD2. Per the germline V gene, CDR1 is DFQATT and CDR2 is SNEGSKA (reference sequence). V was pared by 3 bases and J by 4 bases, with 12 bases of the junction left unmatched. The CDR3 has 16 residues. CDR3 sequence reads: CSASRSWLAGEYEQYF. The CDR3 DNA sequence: TGCAGTGCTAGCAGAAGCTGGCTAGCGGGGGAATACGAGCAGTACTTC.

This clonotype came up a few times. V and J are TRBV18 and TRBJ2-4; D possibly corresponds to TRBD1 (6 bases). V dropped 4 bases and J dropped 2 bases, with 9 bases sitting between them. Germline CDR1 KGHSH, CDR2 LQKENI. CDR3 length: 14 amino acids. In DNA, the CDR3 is TGTGCCAGCTCACTCGACAGGTCCAAAAACATTCAGTACTTC. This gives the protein CASSLDRSKNIQYF. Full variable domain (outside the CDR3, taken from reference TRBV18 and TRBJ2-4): NAGVMQNPRHLVRRRGQEARLRCSPMKGHSHVYWYRQLPEEGLKFMVYLQKENIIDESGMPKERFSAEFPKEGPSILRIQQVVRGDSAAYFCASSLDRSKNIQYFGAGTRLSVL.

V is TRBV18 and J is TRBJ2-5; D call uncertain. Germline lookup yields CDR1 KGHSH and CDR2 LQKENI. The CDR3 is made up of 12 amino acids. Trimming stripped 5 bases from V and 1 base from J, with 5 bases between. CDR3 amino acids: CASSVLQETQYF. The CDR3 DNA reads TGTGCCAGCTCAGTCCTCCAAGAGACCCAGTACTTC.

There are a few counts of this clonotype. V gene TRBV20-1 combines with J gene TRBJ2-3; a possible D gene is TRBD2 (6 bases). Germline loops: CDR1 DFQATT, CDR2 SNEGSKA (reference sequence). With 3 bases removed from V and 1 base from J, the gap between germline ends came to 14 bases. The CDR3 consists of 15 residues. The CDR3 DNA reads TGCAGTGCTAGGTCCGCGGGGAGAGGCACAGATACGCAGTATTTT. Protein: CSARSAGRGTDTQYF.

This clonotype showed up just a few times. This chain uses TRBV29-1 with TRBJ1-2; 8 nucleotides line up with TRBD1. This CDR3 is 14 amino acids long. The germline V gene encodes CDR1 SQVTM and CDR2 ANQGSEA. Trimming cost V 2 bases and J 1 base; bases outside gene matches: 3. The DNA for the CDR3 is TGCAGCGTTGAACACAGGGGGTTTAACTATGGCTACACCTTC. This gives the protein CSVEHRGFNYGYTF. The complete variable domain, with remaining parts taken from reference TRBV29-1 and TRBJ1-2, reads SAVISQKPSRDICQRGTSLTIQCQVDSQVTMMFWYRQQPGQSLTLIATANQGSEATYESGFVIDKFPISRPNLTFSTLTVSNMSPEDSSIYLCSVEHRGFNYGYTFGSGTRLTVV.

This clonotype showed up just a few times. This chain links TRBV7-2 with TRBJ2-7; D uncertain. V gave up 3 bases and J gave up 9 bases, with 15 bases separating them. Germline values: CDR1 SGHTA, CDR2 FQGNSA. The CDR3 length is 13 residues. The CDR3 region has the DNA TGTGCCAGCAGCTTCAACCTACAAAACGTGCAGTACTTC. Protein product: CASSFNLQNVQYF.

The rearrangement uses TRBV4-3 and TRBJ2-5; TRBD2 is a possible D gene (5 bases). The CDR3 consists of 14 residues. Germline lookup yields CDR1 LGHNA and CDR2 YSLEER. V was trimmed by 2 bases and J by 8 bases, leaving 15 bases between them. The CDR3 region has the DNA TGCGCCAGCAGCCAACTTGCGGAGGCAGGAACCCAGTACTTC. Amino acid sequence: CASSQLAEAGTQYF.

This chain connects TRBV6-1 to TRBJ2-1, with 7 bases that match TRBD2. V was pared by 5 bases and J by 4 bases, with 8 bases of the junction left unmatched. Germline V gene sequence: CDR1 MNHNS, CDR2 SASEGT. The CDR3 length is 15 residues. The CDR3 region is CASSRREDEYNEQFF. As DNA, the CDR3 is TGTGCCAGCAGTAGACGGGAGGATGAGTACAATGAGCAGTTCTTC.

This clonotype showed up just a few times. The CDR3 reads CASFSRESSYNEQFF. The DNA for the CDR3 is TGTGCCAGCTTCTCTAGAGAGAGCTCCTACAATGAGCAGTTCTTC. The chain joins TRBV12-3 or TRBV12-4 to TRBJ2-1, with D hard to call. The CDR3 is made up of 15 amino acids. V shed 8 bases and J shed 0 bases, with 14 bases lying between them.

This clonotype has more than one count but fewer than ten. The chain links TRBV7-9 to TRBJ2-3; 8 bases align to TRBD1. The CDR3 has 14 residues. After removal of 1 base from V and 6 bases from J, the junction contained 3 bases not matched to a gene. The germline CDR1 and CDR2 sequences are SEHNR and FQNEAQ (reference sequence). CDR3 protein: CASSLGRGLDTQYF. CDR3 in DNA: TGTGCCAGCAGCTTAGGCAGGGGGCTGGATACGCAGTATTTT.